One and the same sample provided the 12 T cell receptor beta chains below, sequenced in a study of type 1 regulatory T cells. TCRdb ran MiXCR on the reads and lists one entry per CDR3 protein. Of about 39,000 distinct CDR3 sequences in the sample, less than 15% were seen once. Their antigen targets remain unknown. The sequenced sample consisted of cultured non-Tr1 T cells, either the whole culture or a sorted T cell fraction (not recorded which). The receptors derive from a human donor in good health.

This clonotype was observed a handful of times. This sequence joins TRBV7-8 and TRBJ2-1, with TRBD2 matching 9 bases. Germline V gene lookup returns CDR1 SGHVS and CDR2 FQNEAQ. The CDR3 runs to 14 residues. V lost 5 bases and J lost 10; bases outside the gene matches: 9. The CDR3 is CASSPWELAGEQFF. Here the CDR3 DNA reads TGTGCCAGCAGCCCTTGGGAGCTAGCGGGGGAGCAGTTCTTC.

On this clonotype: A much larger clone sits a single nucleotide away, making a read error possible. The V call is TRBV11-2, the J call TRBJ2-7; possibly TRBD1 for D (6 bases). In germline, CDR1 is SGHAT, CDR2 FQNNGV. The CDR3 spans 14 residues. CDR3 nucleotides: TGTGCCAGCACCCTTCGGGACAACTCCTACGAGCAGCACTTC. It translates to CASTLRDNSYEQHF.

This clonotype was counted only a few times. The J gene is TRBJ2-3, the V gene TRBV13; 10 bases are a match to TRBD1. Trimming took 3 bases from V and 6 from J; bases not matched to a gene: 3. Germline V gives CDR1 PRHDT, CDR2 FYEKMQ (reference sequence). The CDR3 has 14 amino acids. The CDR3 DNA follows: TGTGCCAGCAGCTTGGGACAGGGGCGGGATACGCAGTATTTT. Protein: CASSLGQGRDTQYF.

This rearrangement joins TRBV4-2 to TRBJ1-1, with D hard to call. This CDR3 comprises 13 residues. Trimming took 7 bases from V and 0 from J, leaving 9 bases between them. From germline, CDR1 is LGHNA and CDR2 YNFKEQ. For the CDR3, the DNA is TGTGCCAGCAAGGTACAGCTGAACACTGAAGCTTTCTTT. Translating gives CASKVQLNTEAFF.

This clonotype was counted ten times or more. The V and J genes are TRBV12-3 or TRBV12-4 and TRBJ1-5; unclear D gene. The CDR3 has 13 residues. V lost 6 bases and J lost 0, with 6 bases in between. In DNA form, the CDR3 reads TGTGCCAGCAGCCGGAATAGCAATCAGCCCCAGCATTTT. It yields the protein CASSRNSNQPQHF.

By sample fraction, this clonotype is medium-sized. The chain uses TRBV12-3 or TRBV12-4 and TRBJ2-5; 9 nucleotides line up with TRBD2. The CDR3 spans 15 residues. The junction had 6 bases not matched to a gene; V was cut back by 2 bases and J by 5 bases. The CDR3 region is CASSLYSGSIETQYF. DNA of the CDR3: TGTGCCAGCAGTTTATATAGCGGGAGTATCGAGACCCAGTACTTC.

This clonotype was seen ten or more times. This chain links TRBV5-1 with TRBJ2-1; TRBD2 agrees at 10 bases. The CDR3 contains 16 residues. The junction had 0 bases not matched to a gene; V was cut back by 0 bases and J by 0 bases. Germline CDR1 is SGHRS and CDR2 is YFSETQ. CDR3 sequence: CASSLASGSSYNEQFF. The DNA for the CDR3 is TGCGCCAGCAGCTTGGCTAGCGGGAGCTCCTACAATGAGCAGTTCTTC.

In this sample, this clonotype turned up many times. The chain uses TRBV5-5 and TRBJ2-7; 10 bases are a match to TRBD1. V shed 0 bases, J shed 4 bases, and the junction held 7 bases outside the gene matches. Germline V gene data show CDR1 as SGHKS and CDR2 as YYEKEE (reference sequence). The CDR3 spans 16 residues. CDR3: CASSLGTGTGVYEQYF. The CDR3 nucleotides are TGTGCCAGCAGCTTGGGAACCGGGACAGGGGTTTACGAGCAGTACTTC.

This clonotype was counted at least ten times. J is TRBJ2-1 and V is TRBV5-1, with D possibly matching TRBD2 (5 bases). The V gene's germline CDR1 is SGHRS and CDR2 YFSETQ. This CDR3 region has 15 residues. Deletions cut 4 bases from V and 0 bases from J, with 11 bases between. In DNA form, the CDR3 reads TGCGCCAGCAGCCTAGGACTTACCTCCTACAATGAGCAGTTCTTC. Translated: CASSLGLTSYNEQFF.

This chain uses TRBV7-8 with TRBJ1-1, with 7 bases matching TRBD1. The CDR3 consists of 15 residues. CDR1 is SGHVS and CDR2 is FQNEAQ in the germline V gene. V trimming: 3 bases; J trimming: 3 bases; junction bases outside the gene matches: 7. Here the CDR3 reads CASSFAPGGHTEAFF. The CDR3 DNA is TGTGCCAGCAGCTTCGCCCCAGGGGGGCACACTGAAGCTTTCTTT.

The sample holds many counts of this clonotype. This chain uses TRBV27 with TRBJ2-3; D remains ambiguous. The V end was cut by 5 bases, the J end by 0 bases, with 12 bases between. In germline, CDR1 is MNHEY, CDR2 SMNVEV (reference sequence). This CDR3 has 15 residues. CDR3 loop: CASSPPKLSTDTQYF. CDR3 in DNA: TGTGCCAGCAGTCCACCGAAACTTAGCACAGATACGCAGTATTTT.

The gene calls are TRBV12-3 or TRBV12-4 and TRBJ2-2, with 9 bases matching TRBD1. The CDR3 runs to 15 residues. V lost 3 bases to trimming and J lost 6 bases; unmatched junction nucleotides: 5. CDR3 coding DNA: TGTGCCAGCAGTTTTCCGGGACAGGGTGCCGGGGAGCTGTTTTTT. It translates to CASSFPGQGAGELFF.